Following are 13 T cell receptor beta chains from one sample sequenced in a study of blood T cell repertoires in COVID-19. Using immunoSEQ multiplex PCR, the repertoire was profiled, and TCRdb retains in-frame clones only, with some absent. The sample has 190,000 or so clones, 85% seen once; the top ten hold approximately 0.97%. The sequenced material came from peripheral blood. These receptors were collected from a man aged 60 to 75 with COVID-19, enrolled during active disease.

CDR3 bases: TGTGCCAGCAGCTTAGACGGGAGCGGTCCCGGGGAGCTGTTTTTT. This codes for CASSLDGSGPGELFF. The chain recombines TRBV7-2 with TRBJ2-2; maybe TRBD2 (6 bases). Germline assignment: CDR1 SGHTA and CDR2 FQGNSA. The CDR3 spans 15 residues. Trimming pared 1 base from V and 6 bases from J, leaving 12 bases between.

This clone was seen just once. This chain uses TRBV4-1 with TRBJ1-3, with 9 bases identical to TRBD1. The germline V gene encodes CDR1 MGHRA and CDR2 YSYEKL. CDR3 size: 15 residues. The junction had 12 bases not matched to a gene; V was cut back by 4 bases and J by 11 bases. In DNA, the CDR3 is TGCGCCAGCAGCCCGGGGCGGGACAGGGAATACTCCATATATTTT. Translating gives CASSPGRDREYSIYF.

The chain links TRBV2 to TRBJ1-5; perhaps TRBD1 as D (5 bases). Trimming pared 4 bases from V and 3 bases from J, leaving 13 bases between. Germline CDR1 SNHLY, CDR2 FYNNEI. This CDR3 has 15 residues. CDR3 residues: CASSAGTRNNQPQHF. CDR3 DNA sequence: TGTGCCAGCAGTGCCGGGACTCGGAACAATCAGCCCCAGCATTTT.

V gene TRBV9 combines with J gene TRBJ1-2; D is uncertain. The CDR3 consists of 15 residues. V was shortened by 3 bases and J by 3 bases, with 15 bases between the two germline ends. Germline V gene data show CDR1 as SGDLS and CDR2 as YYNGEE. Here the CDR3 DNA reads TGTGCCAGCAGCGGGCGCTCCGGACTGGACTATGGCTACACCTTC. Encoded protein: CASSGRSGLDYGYTF.

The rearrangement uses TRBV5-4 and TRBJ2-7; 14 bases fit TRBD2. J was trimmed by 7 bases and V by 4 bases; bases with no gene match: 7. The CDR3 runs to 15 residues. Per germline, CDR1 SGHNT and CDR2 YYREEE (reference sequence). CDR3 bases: TGTGCCAGCAGCCGTGTGACTAGCGGGAGGGGAGAGCAGTACTTC. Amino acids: CASSRVTSGRGEQYF.

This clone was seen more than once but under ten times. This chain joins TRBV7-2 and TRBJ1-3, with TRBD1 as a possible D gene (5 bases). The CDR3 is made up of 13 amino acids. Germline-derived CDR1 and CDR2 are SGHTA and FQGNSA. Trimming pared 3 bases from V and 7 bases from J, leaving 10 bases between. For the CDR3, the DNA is TGTGCCAGCAGCTTGGGGCTTGGGAACACCATATATTTT. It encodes CASSLGLGNTIYF. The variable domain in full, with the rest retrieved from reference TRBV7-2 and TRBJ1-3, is GAGVSQSPSNKVTEKGKDVELRCDPISGHTALYWYRQSLGQGLEFLIYFQGNSAPDKSGLPSDRFSAERTGGSVSTLTIQRTQQEDSAVYLCASSLGLGNTIYFGEGSWLTVV.

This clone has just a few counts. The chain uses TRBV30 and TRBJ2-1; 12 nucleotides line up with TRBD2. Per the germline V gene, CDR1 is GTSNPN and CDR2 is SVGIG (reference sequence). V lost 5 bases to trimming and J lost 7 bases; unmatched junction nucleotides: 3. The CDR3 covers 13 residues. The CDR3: CAWQTSGRNEQFF. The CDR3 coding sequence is TGTGCCTGGCAGACTAGCGGGAGAAATGAGCAGTTCTTC.

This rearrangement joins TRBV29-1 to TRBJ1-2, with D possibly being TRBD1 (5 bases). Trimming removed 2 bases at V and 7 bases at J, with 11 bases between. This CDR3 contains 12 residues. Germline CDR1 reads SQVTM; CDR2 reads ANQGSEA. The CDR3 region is CSVEISRGGYTF. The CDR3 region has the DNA TGCAGCGTTGAAATCAGTAGGGGTGGCTACACCTTC. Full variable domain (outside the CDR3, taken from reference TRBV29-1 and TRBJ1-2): SAVISQKPSRDICQRGTSLTIQCQVDSQVTMMFWYRQQPGQSLTLIATANQGSEATYESGFVIDKFPISRPNLTFSTLTVSNMSPEDSSIYLCSVEISRGGYTFGSGTRLTVV.

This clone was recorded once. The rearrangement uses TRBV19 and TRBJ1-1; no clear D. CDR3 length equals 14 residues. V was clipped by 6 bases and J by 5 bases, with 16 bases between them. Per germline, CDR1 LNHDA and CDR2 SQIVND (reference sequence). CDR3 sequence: CASRNDPGGTEAFF. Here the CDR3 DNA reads TGTGCCAGTAGGAATGACCCTGGAGGGACTGAAGCTTTCTTT.

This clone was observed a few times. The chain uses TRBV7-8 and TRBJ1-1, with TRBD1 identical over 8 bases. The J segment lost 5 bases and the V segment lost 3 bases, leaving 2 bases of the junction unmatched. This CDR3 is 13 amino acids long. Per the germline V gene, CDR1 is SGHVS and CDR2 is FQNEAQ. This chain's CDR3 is CASSLTGETEAFF. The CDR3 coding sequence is TGTGCCAGCAGCTTGACAGGGGAAACTGAAGCTTTCTTT.

This CDR3 is CASSLGAFGNTEAFF. The CDR3 DNA sequence: TGTGCCAGCAGCTTAGGGGCATTCGGGAACACTGAAGCTTTCTTT. The chain joins TRBV7-2 to TRBJ1-1, with D unclear. Germline V gene lookup returns CDR1 SGHTA and CDR2 FQGNSA. This CDR3 is built from 15 residues. V dropped 1 base and J dropped 1 base, with 10 bases sitting between them.

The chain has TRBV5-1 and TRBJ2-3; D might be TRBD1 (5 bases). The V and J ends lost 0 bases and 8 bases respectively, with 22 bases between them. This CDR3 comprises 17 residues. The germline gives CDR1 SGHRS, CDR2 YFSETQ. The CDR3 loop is CASSLESRQWGVGTQYF. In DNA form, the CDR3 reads TGCGCCAGCAGCTTGGAAAGCCGACAGTGGGGTGTAGGTACGCAGTATTTT.

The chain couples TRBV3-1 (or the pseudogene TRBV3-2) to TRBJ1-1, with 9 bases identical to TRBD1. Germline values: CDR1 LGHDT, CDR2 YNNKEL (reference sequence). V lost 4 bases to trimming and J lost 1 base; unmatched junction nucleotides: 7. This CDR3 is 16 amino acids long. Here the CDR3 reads CASSRRQGETNTEAFF. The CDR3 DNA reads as TGTGCCAGCAGCCGAAGACAGGGGGAGACGAACACTGAAGCTTTCTTT.